A single sample gave rise to the 18 T cell receptor beta chains below, sequenced in a study of control samples from healthy donors and cancer patients. Profiled with immunoSEQ multiplex PCR; TCRdb holds only in-frame clones, not every one. The table includes 50,000 to 65,000 clones, 75% to 95% detected once. Material for sequencing was PBMCs. The receptors come from a woman in her forties or fifties with colorectal cancer.

The V call is TRBV28, the J call TRBJ2-3; 10 positions match TRBD2. The CDR3 is 12 residues long. Trimming cost V 6 bases and J 6 bases; bases outside gene matches: 0. Germline loops: CDR1 MDHEN, CDR2 SYDVKM. CDR3 DNA: TGTGCCAGCAGGGGACTAGCGGATACGCAGTATTTT. This encodes CASRGLADTQYF.

The chain uses TRBV6-5 and TRBJ2-7, with D possibly called TRBD1 or TRBD2 (5 bases each). The CDR3 has 16 amino acids. Looked up from germline, CDR1 is MNHEY and CDR2 is SVGAGI. The V end lost 3 bases, the J end lost 2 bases, and 17 bases lay between the germline ends. In DNA form, the CDR3 reads TGTGCCAGCAGTTATGAACCCGGGACCTCGACCTACGAGCAGTACTTC. Protein: CASSYEPGTSTYEQYF.

This chain uses TRBV18 with TRBJ2-5; a possible D gene is TRBD1 (5 bases). The V end lost 2 bases, the J end lost 5 bases, and 15 bases lay between the germline ends. This CDR3 is 15 amino acids long. Germline values: CDR1 KGHSH, CDR2 LQKENI. DNA for the CDR3: TGTGCCAGCTCACCAACCAGGGTCCTTGGGGAGACCCAGTACTTC. It encodes CASSPTRVLGETQYF. Based on the CDR3 plus reference TRBV18 and TRBJ2-5, the full variable domain is NAGVMQNPRHLVRRRGQEARLRCSPMKGHSHVYWYRQLPEEGLKFMVYLQKENIIDESGMPKERFSAEFPKEGPSILRIQQVVRGDSAAYFCASSPTRVLGETQYFGPGTRLLVL.

V usage is TRBV20-1 and J usage is TRBJ2-2; TRBD2 is a possible D gene (5 bases). Looked up from germline, CDR1 is DFQATT and CDR2 is SNEGSKA (reference sequence). Deletions cut 3 bases from V and 5 bases from J, with 13 bases between. The CDR3 consists of 14 residues. CDR3 sequence: CSASTGVGTGELFF. The CDR3 coding sequence is TGCAGTGCTAGTACCGGGGTCGGAACCGGGGAGCTGTTTTTT.

This clone was observed a few times. DNA of the CDR3: TGTGCCGTCACGGGGGCCTCCTACGAGCAGTACTTC. The encoded protein is CAVTGASYEQYF. The chain couples TRBV12-3 or TRBV12-4 to TRBJ2-7; perhaps D is TRBD1 or TRBD2 (6 bases each). The CDR3 is 12 residues long. The V and J ends lost 11 bases and 0 bases respectively, with 11 bases between them.

The chain has TRBV2 and TRBJ2-5; 8 bases align to TRBD1. The CDR3 is 15 amino acids. Trimming at V came to 8 bases and at J to 4 bases, leaving 12 bases not matched to a gene. Germline V gene data show CDR1 as SNHLY and CDR2 as FYNNEI. The DNA for the CDR3 is TGTGCCAGCCAATGGGGCAGGGGGCCGGCAGAGACCCAGTACTTC. This codes for CASQWGRGPAETQYF.

The chain joins TRBV27 to TRBJ2-4, with 10 nucleotides matching TRBD1. The CDR3 totals 14 residues. J lost 5 bases, V lost 6 bases, and 4 bases had no gene match. From germline, CDR1 is MNHEY and CDR2 SMNVEV (reference sequence). CDR3 nucleotides: TGTGCCAGCAGGGGACAGGGGACCCAAAACATTCAGTACTTC. Amino acids: CASRGQGTQNIQYF.

This clone was picked up one time. The chain has TRBV11-2 and TRBJ1-6, with TRBD1 identical over 11 bases. The CDR3 loop spans 19 amino acids. The trim removed 6 bases at V and 10 bases at J, leaving 20 bases unmatched. Per the germline V gene, CDR1 is SGHAT and CDR2 is FQNNGV. The CDR3 reads CASRATTAGTGGLGSPLHF. CDR3 nucleotide sequence: TGTGCCAGCAGAGCTACCACAGCCGGGACAGGGGGATTGGGGTCACCCCTCCACTTT.

This clone was seen a single time. The chain combines TRBV7-2 with TRBJ2-2, with 9 bases that match TRBD1. There are 16 residues in the CDR3. The V gene end was trimmed by 0 bases and the J gene end by 6 bases; junction bases not matched to a gene: 5. Per germline, CDR1 SGHTA and CDR2 FQGNSA. The CDR3 bases are TGTGCCAGCAGCTTAGCGAGGCGGACAGGGGCCGGGGAGCTGTTTTTT. Its protein product is CASSLARRTGAGELFF.

This chain joins TRBV7-9 and TRBJ1-6; D is unclear. Looked up from germline, CDR1 is SEHNR and CDR2 is FQNEAQ (reference sequence). The length of the CDR3 is 14 residues. Trimming removed 7 bases at V and 8 bases at J, with 15 bases between. CDR3 in DNA: TGTGCCAGCACCCCGAGGACCGGTGATTCACCCCTCCACTTT. Its translation: CASTPRTGDSPLHF.

V and J are TRBV11-2 and TRBJ2-7, with TRBD1 matching over 8 bases. This CDR3 region has 15 residues. With V trimmed by 2 bases and J by 6 bases, 9 bases remained unmatched. The germline gives CDR1 SGHAT, CDR2 FQNNGV. In DNA form, the CDR3 reads TGTGCCAGCAGCTTATTAGGACAGGGCTCATCCGAGCAGTACTTC. It encodes CASSLLGQGSSEQYF.

Worth noting for this clone: This sample also contains other DNA sequences that code for the same CDR3. V and J are TRBV5-6 and TRBJ2-7; 8 bases agree with TRBD1. The V and J ends lost 0 bases and 2 bases, in that order; junction bases with no gene match: 4. The CDR3 extends over 15 amino acids. Germline CDR1 and CDR2: SGHDT and YYEEEE. CDR3 region: CASSLGQGLTYEQYF. The CDR3 DNA is TGTGCCAGCAGCTTGGGACAGGGGTTAACCTACGAGCAGTACTTC.

This clone was recorded only once. The CDR3 nucleotides are TGTGCCAGCAGCGTAGACGGCTACGAGCAGTACTTC. This encodes CASSVDGYEQYF. The chain uses TRBV9 and TRBJ2-7; D uncertain. The length of the CDR3 is 12 residues. The V and J ends lost 0 bases and 3 bases respectively, with 4 bases between them. Per the germline V gene, CDR1 is SGDLS and CDR2 is YYNGEE. The variable domain in full, with the rest retrieved from reference TRBV9 and TRBJ2-7, is DSGVTQTPKHLITATGQRVTLRCSPRSGDLSVYWYQQSLDQGLQFLIQYYNGEERAKGNILERFSAQQFPDLHSELNLSSLELGDSALYFCASSVDGYEQYFGPGTRLTVT.

The chain joins TRBV29-1 to TRBJ2-7, with D uncertain. Germline CDR1 reads SQVTM; CDR2 reads ANQGSEA. The CDR3 covers 13 residues. The V gene lost 3 bases and the J gene lost 0 bases, with 9 bases spanning the gap. CDR3 in amino acids: CSVEGPSSYEQYF. The DNA of the CDR3 is TGCAGCGTTGAGGGCCCGAGCTCCTACGAGCAGTACTTC.

V is TRBV7-3 and J is TRBJ2-3; 9 bases fit TRBD2. CDR1 is SGHTA and CDR2 is FQGTGA in the germline V gene. V gave up 2 bases and J gave up 0 bases; unmatched junction bases: 6. The CDR3 extends over 17 amino acids. Written as DNA, the CDR3 is TGTGCCAGCAGCTTACCGGTAGCGGGGGCTAGCACAGATACGCAGTATTTT. Translating it yields CASSLPVAGASTDTQYF.

The rearrangement uses TRBV13 and TRBJ2-3; TRBD1 matches 7 bases. The V gene end was trimmed by 8 bases and the J gene end by 5 bases; junction bases not matched to a gene: 4. CDR3 size: 12 residues. Germline V gives CDR1 PRHDT, CDR2 FYEKMQ (reference sequence). Written as DNA, the CDR3 is TGTGCCAGCCGAGGGGGCCTAGATACGCAGTATTTT. Its protein product is CASRGGLDTQYF.

V usage is TRBV5-6 and J usage is TRBJ1-2, with D hard to call. The CDR3 is 16 residues long. V was pared by 0 bases and J by 3 bases, with 15 bases between. Germline values: CDR1 SGHDT, CDR2 YYEEEE. CDR3 nucleotide sequence: TGTGCCAGCAGCTTGGGTGCGGCGCCGAGCCACTATGGCTACACCTTC. This encodes CASSLGAAPSHYGYTF.

The chain combines TRBV5-1 with TRBJ1-1; D unclear. The CDR3 is 14 residues long. CDR1 SGHRS and CDR2 YFSETQ come from the germline V gene. V was shortened by 3 bases and J by 0 bases, with 9 bases between the two germline ends. CDR3 nucleotide sequence: TGCGCCAGCAGCTATGGGGATATGAACACTGAAGCTTTCTTT. Translating gives CASSYGDMNTEAFF.